Given below is one T cell receptor beta chain in context. There is no known antigen for this receptor. Nothing much larger sits one base from this clone, and base qualities are not available. This specimen comes from a study of OX40 agonist ivuxolimab in advanced cancers. As for the study more broadly: Ivuxolimab, which targeted the costimulatory receptor OX40 (CD134), was an agonistic, fully human IgG2 monoclonal antibody. Peripheral TCRbeta sequencing was intended to test whether TCR sequence diversity was altered and clonal T-cell expansion was caused by ivuxolimab. Patients were allowed to have had prior anti-PD-1, anti-PD-L1 or anti-CTLA-4 therapy, and more than 35% of the dose-escalation patients had been treated with checkpoint inhibitors. Of the approximately 50 dose-escalation patients, hepatocellular carcinoma was present in roughly 19, melanoma in about 15, renal cell carcinoma in 9 and head and neck cancer in 9. Partial responses occurred in three dose-escalation patients, of whom one had hepatocellular carcinoma and two had cutaneous melanoma. Intravenous ivuxolimab was administered to patients every 2 weeks at six dose levels: 0.01, 0.1, 0.3, 1.5, 3 and 10 mg/kg. In the dose-escalation cohort, roughly four fifths of patients were male, and the mean age was around 60 years, with a range of about 23 to 85. The paper reports the monotherapy dose-escalation portion (N of about 54 patients) of the phase I ivuxolimab trial.

Patients with autoimmune disease history or receiving systemic immunosuppression were excluded from the trial. Peripheral blood for TCR sequencing was drawn from every dose cohort at baseline, at cycle 4 day 1 and at cycle 7 day 1. The samples were drawn from a first-in-human, open-label, multicenter phase I dose-escalation trial of ivuxolimab. Adults with locally advanced or metastatic melanoma, renal cell, hepatocellular, or head and neck squamous cell carcinoma were enrolled in the trial. Before TCR sequencing, CD4+ T cells and CD8+ T cells were sorted from peripheral blood as separate populations. The germline V gene yields MGHRA for CDR1 and YSYEKL for CDR2. Relative to germline, V is missing 1 base and J is missing 3 bases, with 6 bases of the junction outside any gene match. Measured from the cysteine to the phenylalanine, the CDR3 is 16 residues long. Only the CDR3 DNA is retained, 48 bases long and in frame from the first base.

To sequence the TCRbeta CDR3 region, genomic DNA was isolated from the sorted cells. The immunoSEQ Assay was used for sequencing of TCRbeta CDR3 regions. This immuneACCESS table, as held by TCRdb, lists in-frame sequences with V and J called but not all clones. Of the missing ones, under half trace to an unresolved V gene in checked studies; the others have no known cause. Here the sample has more than 55,000 clones; more than 75% occur a single time. The ten most abundant clones make up about 3.9% of the sample. What the work shows at the level of the full study, not this receptor alone: In partial responders in the 0.1-3.0 mg/kg groups, normalized peripheral clonal expansion was found to be among the lowest, especially among CD8+ T cells. Antigen specificity was not determined for the clonally expanded peripheral T cells. After ivuxolimab, more expanded clones were found on average in CD8+ T cells than in CD4+ T cells. Low levels of normalized T-cell clonal expansion were also seen in some nonresponding patients. At doses from 0.1 to 3.0 mg/kg, clonal expansion was seen in both CD4+ and CD8+ blood T cells between baseline and week 6.

Recombination connected TRBV4-1 to TRBJ2-7, with 10 bases in between that match TRBD2. Here the sequenced sample was CD4+ or CD8+ T cells sorted from blood, taken in a trial of the OX40 agonist ivuxolimab. The receptor was derived from an adult with an advanced solid tumor such as melanoma, head and neck, liver or kidney cancer. CDR3 protein: CASSQGSGGVYYEQYF. The DNA reads TGCGCCAGCAGCCAAGGCAGCGGGGGGGTTTACTACGAGCAGTACTTC.